The T cell receptor (beta chain) under discussion was sequenced for a study of cytomegalovirus exposure and HLA in healthy donors. With regard to this clone: This sample includes further DNA sequences coding for the same CDR3.

A multiplex PCR was run with 60 Vbeta primers and 13 Jbeta primers. The method was immunoSEQ multiplex PCR; TCRdb's version includes in-frame clones alone and lacks a portion of them. The sample lists 150,000 or so clones, over 75% occurring once. V shed 4 bases, J shed 1 base, and the junction held 0 bases outside the gene matches. Germline V lookup: CDR1 SNHLY, CDR2 FYNNEI. This CDR3 spans 13 amino acids. Sequences were obtained from PBMCs. The rearrangement joins TRBV2 to TRBJ1-2; the match to TRBD1 covers 7 bases. The receptor was isolated from a man aged 45 to 65 in good health and CMV-seronegative. DNA for the CDR3: TGTGCCAGCAGTGGACAGGGTAACTATGGCTACACCTTC. It yields the protein CASSGQGNYGYTF.